The following is a TCR beta chain sequence with its context. Its antigen is not known. The sample is drawn from a study of T cells expressing NK-cell markers. TCRdb reanalyzed the 5' RACE reads, giving one entry per CDR3 protein sequence and no DNA. Recorded for this sample: hundreds of thousands of distinct CDR3 sequences. Findings and limits, study-wide: These same clonotypes (in several donors) also led the CD3+CD56-NKG2C+ fraction. Several of the donors carried dominant NKG2C+ clonotypes that took up roughly 1.0-8% of their CD8+ T cells.

Per germline, CDR1 MNHNS and CDR2 SASEGT. The CDR3 contains 18 residues. The source material was blood T cells: a sorted CD56 or NKG2C T cell subset, CD4+ or CD8+ T cells, or bulk PBMC T cells (not recorded which). The clonotype comes from a man aged 18-75 years in good health. The rearrangement joins TRBV6-1 to TRBJ2-3; the D gene TCRdb calls, TRBD2, cannot be checked with no DNA. The CDR3: CASSEVGHLAGGTDTQYF.